This T cell receptor (beta chain) originates from a study of T-cell reconstitution after alpha-beta-depleted transplantation in children. Germline V gene sequence: CDR1 LNHDA, CDR2 SQIVND (reference sequence). The CDR3 length is 11 residues. Trimming shortened V by 7 bases and J by 4 bases, and 7 bases separated the two germline ends. Only a few counts were recorded for this clonotype. The library targeted TCRbeta and was prepared with unique molecular identifiers. TCRdb re-called the PCR reads through MiXCR, storing one row per CDR3 protein. The sample records about 280,000 distinct CDR3 sequences, more than 9% being singletons.

The source of this sequence is a male patient under 10 years old who had a stem cell transplant for chronic granulomatous disease, so the T cells may come from the graft donor. This sample comprised peripheral blood, obtained 180 days after TCRalphabeta/CD19-depleted stem cell transplant. The rearrangement uses TRBV19 and TRBJ1-2, with D hard to call. Here the CDR3 reads CASNSFYGYTF. In DNA form, the CDR3 reads TGTGCCAGTAACAGTTTCTATGGCTACACCTTC.